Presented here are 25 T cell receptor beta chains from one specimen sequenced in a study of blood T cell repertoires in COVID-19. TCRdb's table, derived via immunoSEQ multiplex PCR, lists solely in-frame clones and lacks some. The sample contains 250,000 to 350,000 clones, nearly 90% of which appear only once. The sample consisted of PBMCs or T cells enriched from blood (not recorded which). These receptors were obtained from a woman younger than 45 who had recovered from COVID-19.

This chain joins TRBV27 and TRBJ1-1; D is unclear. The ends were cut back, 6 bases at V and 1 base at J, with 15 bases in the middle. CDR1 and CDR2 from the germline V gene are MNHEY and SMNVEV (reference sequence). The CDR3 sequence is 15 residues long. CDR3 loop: CASSYDNLANTEAFF. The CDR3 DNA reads TGTGCCAGCAGCTACGACAACCTGGCGAACACTGAAGCTTTCTTT.

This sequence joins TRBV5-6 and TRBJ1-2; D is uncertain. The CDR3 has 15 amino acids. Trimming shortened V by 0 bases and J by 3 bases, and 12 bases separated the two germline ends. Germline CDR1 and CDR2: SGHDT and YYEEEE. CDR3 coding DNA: TGTGCCAGCAGCTTGGTTGGTCAGATTTACTATGGCTACACCTTC. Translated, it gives CASSLVGQIYYGYTF.

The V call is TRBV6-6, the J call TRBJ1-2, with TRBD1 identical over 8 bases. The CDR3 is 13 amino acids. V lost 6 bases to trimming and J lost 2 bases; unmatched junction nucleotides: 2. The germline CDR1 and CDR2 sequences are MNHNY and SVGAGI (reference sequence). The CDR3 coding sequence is TGTGCCAGCAGCCGGGACAGGAACTATGGCTACACCTTC. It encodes CASSRDRNYGYTF.

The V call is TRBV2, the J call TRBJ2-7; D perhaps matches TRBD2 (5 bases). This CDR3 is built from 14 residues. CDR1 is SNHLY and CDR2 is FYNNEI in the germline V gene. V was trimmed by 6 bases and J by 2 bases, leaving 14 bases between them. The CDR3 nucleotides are TGTGCCAGCAGCCTACGCCGACTACCCTACGAGCAGTACTTC. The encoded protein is CASSLRRLPYEQYF.

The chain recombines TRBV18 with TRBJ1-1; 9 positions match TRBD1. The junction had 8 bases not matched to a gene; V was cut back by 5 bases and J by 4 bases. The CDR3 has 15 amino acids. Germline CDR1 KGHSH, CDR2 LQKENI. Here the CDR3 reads CASSNPQGAVTEAFF. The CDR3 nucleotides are TGTGCCAGCTCAAATCCACAGGGGGCGGTCACTGAAGCTTTCTTT.

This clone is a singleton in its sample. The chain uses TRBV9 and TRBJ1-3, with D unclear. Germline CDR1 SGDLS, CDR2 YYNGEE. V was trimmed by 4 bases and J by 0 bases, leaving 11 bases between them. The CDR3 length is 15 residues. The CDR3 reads CASSSKLSSGNTIYF. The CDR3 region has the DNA TGTGCCAGCAGCTCAAAATTGAGCTCTGGAAACACCATATATTTT.

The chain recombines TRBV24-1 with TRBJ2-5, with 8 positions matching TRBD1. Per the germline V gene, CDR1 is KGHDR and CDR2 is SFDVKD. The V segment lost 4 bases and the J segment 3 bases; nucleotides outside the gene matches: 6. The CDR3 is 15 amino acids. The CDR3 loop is CATSEWTGRKETQYF. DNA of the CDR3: TGTGCCACCAGTGAGTGGACAGGGAGGAAAGAGACCCAGTACTTC.

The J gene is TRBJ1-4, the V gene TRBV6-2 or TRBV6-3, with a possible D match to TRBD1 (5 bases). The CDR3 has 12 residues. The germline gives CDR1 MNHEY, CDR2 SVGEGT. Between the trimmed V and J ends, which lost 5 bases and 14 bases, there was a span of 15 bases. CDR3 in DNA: TGTGCCAGCAGTACCCCAGGGTCGTATCTGTTTTTT. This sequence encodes CASSTPGSYLFF.

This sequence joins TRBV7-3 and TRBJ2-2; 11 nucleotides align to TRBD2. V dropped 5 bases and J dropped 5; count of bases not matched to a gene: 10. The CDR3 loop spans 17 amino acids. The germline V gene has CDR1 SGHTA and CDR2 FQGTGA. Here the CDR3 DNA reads TGTGCCAGCAGCCCTCCGGGACTAGCGGCAGGGACCGGGGAGCTGTTTTTT. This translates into CASSPPGLAAGTGELFF.

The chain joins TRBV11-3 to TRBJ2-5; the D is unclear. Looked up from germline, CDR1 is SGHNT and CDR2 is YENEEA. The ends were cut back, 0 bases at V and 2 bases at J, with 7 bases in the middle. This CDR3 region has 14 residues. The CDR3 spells CASSLDHSQETQYF. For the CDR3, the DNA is TGTGCCAGCAGCTTAGATCACAGTCAAGAGACCCAGTACTTC.

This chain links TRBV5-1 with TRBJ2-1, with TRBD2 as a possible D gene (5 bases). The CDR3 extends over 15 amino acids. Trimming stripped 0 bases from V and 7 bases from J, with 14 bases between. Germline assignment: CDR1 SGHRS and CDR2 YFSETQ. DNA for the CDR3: TGCGCCAGCAGCTTGGAGTTTCGGCGAGGGAATGAGCAGTTCTTC. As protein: CASSLEFRRGNEQFF.

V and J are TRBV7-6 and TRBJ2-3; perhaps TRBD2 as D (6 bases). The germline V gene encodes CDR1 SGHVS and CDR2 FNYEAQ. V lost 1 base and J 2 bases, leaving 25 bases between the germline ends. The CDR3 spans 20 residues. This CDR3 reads CASSLGAGRPTYTNTDTQYF. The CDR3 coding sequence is TGTGCCAGCAGCTTAGGGGCAGGGAGGCCGACTTATACCAACACAGATACGCAGTATTTT. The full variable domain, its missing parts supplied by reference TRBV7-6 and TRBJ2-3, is GAGVSQSPRYKVTKRGQDVALRCDPISGHVSLYWYRQALGQGPEFLTYFNYEAQQDKSGLPNDRFSAERPEGSISTLTIQRTEQRDSAMYRCASSLGAGRPTYTNTDTQYFGPGTRLTVL.

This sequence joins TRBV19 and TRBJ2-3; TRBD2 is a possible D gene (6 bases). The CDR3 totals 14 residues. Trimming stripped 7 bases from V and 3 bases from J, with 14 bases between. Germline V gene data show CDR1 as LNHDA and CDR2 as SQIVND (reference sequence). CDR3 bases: TGTGCCAGTAAGTCTAGCGTTTGGACAGATACGCAGTATTTT. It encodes CASKSSVWTDTQYF.

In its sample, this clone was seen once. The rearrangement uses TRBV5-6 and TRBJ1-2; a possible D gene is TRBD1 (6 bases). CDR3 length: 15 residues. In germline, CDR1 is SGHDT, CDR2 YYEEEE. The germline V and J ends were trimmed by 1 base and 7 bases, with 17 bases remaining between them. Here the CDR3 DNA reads TGTGCCAGCAGCTTGCCGGGGGGGCTCTCTGGTGGCTACACCTTC. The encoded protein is CASSLPGGLSGGYTF.

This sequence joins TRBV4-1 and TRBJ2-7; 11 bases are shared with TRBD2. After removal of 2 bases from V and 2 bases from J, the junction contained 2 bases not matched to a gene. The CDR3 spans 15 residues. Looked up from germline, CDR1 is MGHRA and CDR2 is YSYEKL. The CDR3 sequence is CASSQIAGGTYEQYF. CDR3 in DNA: TGCGCCAGCAGCCAAATAGCGGGGGGGACCTACGAGCAGTACTTC.

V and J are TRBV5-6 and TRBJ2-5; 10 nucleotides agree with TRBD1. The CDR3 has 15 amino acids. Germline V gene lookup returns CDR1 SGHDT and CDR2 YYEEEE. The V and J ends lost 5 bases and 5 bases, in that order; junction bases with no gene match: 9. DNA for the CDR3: TGTGCCAGCAGTTTCAGACAGGGGGCGCGGGAGACCCAGTACTTC. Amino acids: CASSFRQGARETQYF.

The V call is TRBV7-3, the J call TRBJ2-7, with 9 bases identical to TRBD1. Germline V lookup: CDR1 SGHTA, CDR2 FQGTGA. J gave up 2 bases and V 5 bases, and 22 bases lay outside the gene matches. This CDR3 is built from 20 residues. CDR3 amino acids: CASSTPPGTGKPLGPYEQYF. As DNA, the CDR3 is TGTGCCAGCAGCACGCCGCCCGGGACAGGGAAGCCCCTCGGACCCTACGAGCAGTACTTC. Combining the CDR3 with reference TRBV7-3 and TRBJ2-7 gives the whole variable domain GAGVSQTPSNKVTEKGKYVELRCDPISGHTALYWYRQSLGQGPEFLIYFQGTGAADDSGLPNDRFFAVRPEGSVSTLKIQRTERGDSAVYLCASSTPPGTGKPLGPYEQYFGPGTRLTVT.

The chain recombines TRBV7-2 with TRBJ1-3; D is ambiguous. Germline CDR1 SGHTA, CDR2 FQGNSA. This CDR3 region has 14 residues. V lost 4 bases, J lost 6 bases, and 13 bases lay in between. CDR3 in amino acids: CASSSSMGKNTIYF. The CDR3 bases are TGTGCCAGCAGCTCTAGTATGGGTAAAAACACCATATATTTT.

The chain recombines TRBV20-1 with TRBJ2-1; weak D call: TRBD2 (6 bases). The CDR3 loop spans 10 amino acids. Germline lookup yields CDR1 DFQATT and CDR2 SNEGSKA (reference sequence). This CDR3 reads CRPLGGEQFF. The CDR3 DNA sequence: TGCAGACCACTGGGAGGTGAGCAGTTCTTC.

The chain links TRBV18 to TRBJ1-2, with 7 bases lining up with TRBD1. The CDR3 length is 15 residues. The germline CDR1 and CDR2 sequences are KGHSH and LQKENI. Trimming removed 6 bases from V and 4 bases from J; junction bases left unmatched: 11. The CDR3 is CASSYTRDSIYGYTF. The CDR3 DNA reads TGTGCCAGCTCCTACACCCGGGACAGCATCTATGGCTACACCTTC.

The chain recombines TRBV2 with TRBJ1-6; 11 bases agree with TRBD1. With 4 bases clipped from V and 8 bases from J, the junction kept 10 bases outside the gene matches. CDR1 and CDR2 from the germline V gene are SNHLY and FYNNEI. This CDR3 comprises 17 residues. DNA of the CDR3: TGTGCCAGCAGTGGGGACAGGGGGAAGGATGTGCATTCACCCCTCCACTTT. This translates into CASSGDRGKDVHSPLHF.

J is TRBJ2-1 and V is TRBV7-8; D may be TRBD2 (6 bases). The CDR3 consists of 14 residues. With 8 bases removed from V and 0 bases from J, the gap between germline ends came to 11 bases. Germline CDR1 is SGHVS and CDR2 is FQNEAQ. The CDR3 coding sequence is TGTGCCAGCTCTGGGGGGAGCTCCTACAATGAGCAGTTCTTC. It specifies CASSGGSSYNEQFF. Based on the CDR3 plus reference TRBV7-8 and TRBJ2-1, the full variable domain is GAGVSQSPRYKVAKRGQDVALRCDPISGHVSLFWYQQALGQGPEFLTYFQNEAQLDKSGLPSDRFFAERPEGSVSTLKIQRTQQEDSAVYLCASSGGSSYNEQFFGPGTRLTVL.

CDR3 DNA: TGTGCCATCAGTGAGCCTAACACAGATACGCAGTATTTT. This sequence encodes CAISEPNTDTQYF. The chain carries TRBV10-3 and TRBJ2-3; D remains ambiguous. Germline lookup yields CDR1 ENHRY and CDR2 SYGVKD. V lost 2 bases to trimming and J lost 2 bases, with 5 bases between them. The CDR3 covers 13 residues.

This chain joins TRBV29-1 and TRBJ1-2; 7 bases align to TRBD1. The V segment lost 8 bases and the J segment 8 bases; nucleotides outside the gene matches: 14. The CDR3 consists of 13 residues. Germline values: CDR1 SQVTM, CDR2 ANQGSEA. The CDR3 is CSFQRTGKRGYTF. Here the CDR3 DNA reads TGCAGCTTCCAACGGACAGGCAAAAGAGGCTACACCTTC.

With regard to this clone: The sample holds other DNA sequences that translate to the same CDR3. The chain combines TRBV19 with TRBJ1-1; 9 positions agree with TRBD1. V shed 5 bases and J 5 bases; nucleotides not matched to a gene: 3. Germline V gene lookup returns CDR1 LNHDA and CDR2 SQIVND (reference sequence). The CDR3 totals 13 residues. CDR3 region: CASSSGQGTEAFF. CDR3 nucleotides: TGTGCCAGTAGTTCTGGACAGGGGACTGAAGCTTTCTTT.